The TCR beta chain under discussion was sequenced for a study of vaccination and CD4 T cells after COVID-19. The treatment was: approximately nine-day PBMC culture with coronavirus spike peptide pools or control peptides (ViraFEST assay). Cultured CD4+ T cells had their DNA profiled by the Oncomine TCR Beta short-read assay. MiXCR, applied by TCRdb to the PCR reads, yields one record per CDR3 protein. Of around 8,000 distinct CDR3 sequences in the sample, approximately 50% were seen once. Regarding this clonotype: Its antigen is currently unknown.

Sequencing was carried out using CD4+ T cells from blood, cultured in vitro. The sequence was obtained from a human donor who had recovered from COVID-19.

The CDR3 loop is CSASWDSKEQYF. The DNA for the CDR3 is TGCAGTGCTAGCTGGGACAGTAAAGAGCAGTACTTC. The genes are TRBV20-1 and TRBJ2-7; 7 bases line up with TRBD1. With 3 bases clipped from V and 7 bases from J, the junction kept 6 bases outside the gene matches. CDR1 DFQATT and CDR2 SNEGSKA come from the germline V gene (reference sequence). The CDR3 is 12 residues long.